The 10 T cell receptor beta chains given below trace back to one sample, sequenced in a study of human T cells and chemical hapten exposure. Described time point: pre-sensitization, week 0. Treatment described: therapeutic diphenylcyclopropenone sensitization with weekly scalp DPC. Via MiXCR, TCRdb re-called the RACE reads, giving one row per CDR3 protein. Found here are approximately 260,000 distinct CDR3 sequences, 7.5% to 9% of them singletons; the top ten hold over 2%. The sample here was whole blood, taken in connection with sensitization to the hapten diphenylcyclopropenone (DPC). The source is a woman in her forties with alopecia areata. Some clones in this sample may be carry-over from other donors' samples.

This clonotype has a count of ten or more. The chain couples TRBV7-3 to TRBJ2-3; D is perhaps TRBD2 (6 bases). The germline V and J ends were trimmed by 5 bases and 1 base, with 13 bases remaining between them. The CDR3 covers 15 residues. Germline V lookup: CDR1 SGHTA, CDR2 FQGTGA. This CDR3 reads CASSPTGVGTDTQYF. In nucleotides, the CDR3 is TGTGCCAGCAGCCCAACGGGGGTTGGCACAGATACGCAGTATTTT.

CDR3 sequence (DNA): TGTGCCAGCTTCACCCCGACTAGCGGGAGTTTGGGCTACAATGAGCAGTTCTTC. Translation: CASFTPTSGSLGYNEQFF. The chain uses TRBV12-3 or TRBV12-4 and TRBJ2-1; 12 bases agree with TRBD2. V shed 8 bases and J 3 bases; nucleotides not matched to a gene: 14. The CDR3 totals 18 residues.

The gene calls are TRBV12-3 or TRBV12-4 and TRBJ2-5; 7 bases fit TRBD1. The V gene end was trimmed by 6 bases and the J gene end by 1 base; junction bases not matched to a gene: 8. This CDR3 has 15 amino acids. CDR3 loop: CASRVGTVGQETQYF. CDR3 bases: TGTGCCAGCAGAGTTGGGACAGTTGGCCAAGAGACCCAGTACTTC.

The chain employs TRBV12-3 or TRBV12-4 and TRBJ2-1; no clear D gene. Trimming took off 6 bases at V and 0 bases at J, with 12 bases between the two ends. The CDR3 is 15 amino acids. The CDR3 coding sequence is TGTGCCAGCAGGGCGCGGTACAGCTCCTACAATGAGCAGTTCTTC. It codes for CASRARYSSYNEQFF.

This clonotype has just a few counts. The gene calls are TRBV28 and TRBJ2-7, with 7 nucleotides matching TRBD2. V shed 3 bases, J shed 6 bases, and the junction held 11 bases outside the gene matches. Germline CDR1 reads MDHEN; CDR2 reads SYDVKM. There are 15 residues in the CDR3. The CDR3 sequence: CASSLPSGISSEQYF. DNA of the CDR3: TGTGCCAGCAGTTTGCCTAGCGGAATAAGCTCCGAGCAGTACTTC.

V is TRBV29-1 and J is TRBJ1-2, with unresolved D. The germline V gene has CDR1 SQVTM and CDR2 ANQGSEA. CDR3 length: 12 residues. Trimming took off 3 bases at V and 6 bases at J, with 11 bases between the two ends. CDR3 protein: CSVDLGRNGYTF. CDR3 sequence (DNA): TGCAGCGTTGATCTGGGCAGGAATGGCTACACCTTC.

In this sample, this clonotype turned up a few times. This chain connects TRBV3-1 to TRBJ1-5; 7 bases fit TRBD1. Unmatched junction bases numbered 4, after V lost 1 base and J lost 7 bases. There are 14 residues in the CDR3. Germline V CDR1 and CDR2: LGHDT, YNNKEL (reference sequence). The CDR3 is CASSQGRGLQPQHF. DNA of the CDR3: TGTGCCAGCAGCCAAGGGAGGGGGCTACAGCCCCAGCATTTT. Filled out from reference TRBV3-1 and TRBJ1-5, the complete variable domain reads DTAVSQTPKYLVTQMGNDKSIKCEQNLGHDTMYWYKQDSKKFLKIMFSYNNKELIINETVPNRFSPKSPDKAHLNLHINSLELGDSAVYFCASSQGRGLQPQHFGDGTRLSIL.

This chain connects TRBV12-3 or TRBV12-4 to TRBJ2-1; D gene unclear. The CDR3 has 12 amino acids. V was clipped by 3 bases and J by 8 bases, with 8 bases between them. The CDR3 protein is CASSFLGYEQFF. The CDR3 DNA reads as TGTGCCAGCAGTTTCTTAGGCTATGAGCAGTTCTTC.

The chain combines TRBV7-3 with TRBJ1-2; 8 bases are shared with TRBD1. There are 13 residues in the CDR3. Germline assignment: CDR1 SGHTA and CDR2 FQGTGA. The trim removed 5 bases at V and 5 bases at J, leaving 4 bases unmatched. The CDR3 region is CASSTRQGYGYTF. The CDR3 region has the DNA TGTGCCAGCAGCACCCGACAGGGGTATGGCTACACCTTC.

This clonotype appeared a few times. The chain couples TRBV30 to TRBJ1-5; 8 nucleotides agree with TRBD1. The CDR3 totals 16 residues. CDR1 and CDR2 from the germline V gene are GTSNPN and SVGIG (reference sequence). The ends lost 2 bases at V and 7 bases at J; junction bases unmatched: 13. For the CDR3, the DNA is TGTGCCTGGAGTCCTTCCCTCGACAGGGGAAGACAGCCCCAGCATTTT. This translates into CAWSPSLDRGRQPQHF.